This TCR beta chain appears in the sequencing data of a study of early T cells in non-severe SARS-CoV-2 infection (dated by TCRdb to the early 2020s). Context from the whole study: Because TCR sequencing relied on bulk RNA taken from unsorted whole blood, pairing of alpha and beta chains was not possible.

Inclusive of the bounding cysteine and phenylalanine, the CDR3 is 13 residues long. The read is trimmed to its CDR3 DNA, 39 bases read in frame from base 1. CDR1 and CDR2 were assigned from the germline V gene as SGHTA and FQGNSA. V and J lose 1 base and 2 bases, and a span of 4 bases separates them. Receptors were amplified or captured by 5' RACE. Data came from a NextSeq 500. The TCR library protocol attached unique molecular identifiers to individual cDNA molecules to correct for sequencing error and PCR bias. Both TCR alpha and beta chains were sequenced, and tight co-correlation was observed between alpha and beta sequence abundances in each sample. In the authors' own workflow: Decombinator V4 was used to annotate the V gene, J gene and CDR3 of the TCR sequences. TCRs were defined as expanded if a significant change between any two time points was detected under a Poisson model with p below 0.0001. TCR abundances were normalised to the total number of TCRs sequenced per sample and were expressed as counts per million. TRAV1-2 paired with TRAJ12, TRAJ20 or TRAJ33 defined MAIT TCRs, while TRAV10 paired with TRAJ18 defined iNKT TCRs. VDJdb, accessed 1 November 2021, was searched for CMV, EBV and SARS-CoV-2 annotated TCRs, with TCRs annotated for multiple antigens excluded. TCRdb redid the processing of the public reads, applying fastp at Q25 and MiXCR, and retained in-frame beta chains. One record per CDR3 amino acid sequence lists the most common genes and DNA. These V and J calls derive from TCRdb rather than the authors' analysis. The sample contains roughly 51,000 distinct CDR3 sequences, roughly 6.5% of them found a single time. Approximately 4.1% of the sample is held by the ten biggest clonotypes.

What the research found in general, with its limitations: Matching against VDJdb was skewed toward anti-spike CD8 responses, likely underestimated virus-specific expansions, and missed private and CD4 specificities.

A case-control design nested within a healthcare worker cohort in London, UK, was used, with weekly nasopharyngeal swab PCR tests and blood sampling performed. Healthcare workers were recruited during the week of the UK lockdown, between 23 and 31 March 2020, and followed weekly for up to 16 weeks. This clonotype was seen at least ten times. Its binding antigen is unknown. The record has no base qualities; no much larger clone is one base away. This receptor chain uses TRBV7-2 and TRBJ2-3, with the D gene not clear enough to name. Sample: whole blood. The TCR sequence derives from an adult who was a healthcare worker with PCR-confirmed SARS-CoV-2 infection or an uninfected control (not recorded which). The DNA is as follows: TGTGCCAGCAGCTTAGGTCCCACAGATACGCAGTATTTT. This codes for CASSLGPTDTQYF. Extended through the reference TRBV7-2 and TRBJ2-3 proteins, this CDR3 yields the full variable domain: GAGVSQSPSNKVTEKGKDVELRCDPISGHTALYWYRQSLGQGLEFLIYFQGNSAPDKSGLPSDRFSAERTGGSVSTLTIQRTQQEDSAVYLCASSLGPTDTQYFGPGTRLTVL.